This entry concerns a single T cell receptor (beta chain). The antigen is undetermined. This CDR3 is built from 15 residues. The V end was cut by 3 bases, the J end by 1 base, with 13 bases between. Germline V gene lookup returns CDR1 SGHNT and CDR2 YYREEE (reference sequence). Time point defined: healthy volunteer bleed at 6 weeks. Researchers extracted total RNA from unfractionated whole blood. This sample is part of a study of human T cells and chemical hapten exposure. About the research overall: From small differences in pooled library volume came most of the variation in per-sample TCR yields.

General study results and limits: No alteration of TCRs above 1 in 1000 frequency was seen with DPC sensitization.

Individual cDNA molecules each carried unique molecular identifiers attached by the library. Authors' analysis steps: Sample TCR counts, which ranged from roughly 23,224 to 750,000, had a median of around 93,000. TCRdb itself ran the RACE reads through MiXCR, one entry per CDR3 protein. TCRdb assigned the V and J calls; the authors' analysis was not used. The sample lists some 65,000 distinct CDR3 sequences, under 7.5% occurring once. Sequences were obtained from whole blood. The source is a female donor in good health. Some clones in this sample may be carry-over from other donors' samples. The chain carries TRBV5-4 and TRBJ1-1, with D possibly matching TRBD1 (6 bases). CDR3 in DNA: TGTGCCAGCAGCTCAACAGGGCGAAAGAACACTGAAGCTTTCTTT. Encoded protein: CASSSTGRKNTEAFF. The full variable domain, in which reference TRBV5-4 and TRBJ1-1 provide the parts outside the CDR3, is ETGVTQSPTHLIKTRGQQVTLRCSSQSGHNTVSWYQQALGQGPQFIFQYYREEENGRGNFPPRFSGLQFPNYSSELNVNALELDDSALYLCASSSTGRKNTEAFFGQGTRLTVV.